This T cell receptor beta chain is drawn from a study of blood T cell repertoires in COVID-19 (dated by TCRdb to about 2020). The study in broad terms: Collaborator samples came from the United States, Italy and Spain and covered acute and convalescent phases of COVID-19. The repertoires were released in a freely available public database intended as a resource for research on the immune response to SARS-CoV-2. The prospective study material was composed of cDNA or gDNA derived from T cells, B-cell-depleted T cells, or PBMCs. Where HLA class I and class II types were available, the types were taken from metadata supplied by the sample provider, not from assay-based typing. Samples were obtained from the ongoing ImmuneRACE study (first 160 participants) and from about 1,300 subjects provided by 6 global collaborators. A de-identified subject ID, COVID-19 status, age in years and sex were almost always included in the sample metadata. The dataset comprised deeply sampled blood TCRbeta repertoires from subjects exposed to, actively infected with, or recovered from COVID-19. Results and caveats for the whole study, not just this receptor: How much clinical and demographic metadata was included differed by source and by participant, and the metadata was provided uncurated.

The cysteine opens and the phenylalanine closes a CDR3 of 18 amino acids. Only the CDR3 DNA stays, 54 bases, in frame from base 1. The CDR1 and CDR2 encoded by the germline V gene are KGHDR and SFDVKD. V is clipped by 3 bases and J by 2 bases, and the sequence between their germline boundaries is 18 bases long. TCRbeta CDR3 regions were amplified from genomic DNA using the immunoSEQ Assay, a bias-controlled multiplex PCR. In the original analysis: The number of nucleated cells in each sample was estimated from the amplification of reference gene primers within the assay. To quantify the absolute abundance of each unique TCRbeta CDR3 rearrangement, sequence reads were collapsed and filtered. Productive Simpson clonality was computed per sample as the square root of Simpson's diversity index over productive rearrangements. The table was pulled from immuneACCESS by TCRdb, which kept in-frame rearrangements only. Such tables lose some clones; where checked, under half of the loss comes from unresolved V genes, and the rest has no known cause. D and trimming come from the DNA, and the V and J calls and clone size come from that table. The sample table holds 300,000 to 450,000 clones, of which around 84% were seen once. In total, the top ten clones hold 3.5% to 4% of the sample.

As concerns this clone: Its antigen is currently not known. Base qualities are not provided; no much larger clone lies one nucleotide away.

Each collaborating institution followed its own protocols to collect whole blood in K2EDTA tubes. Collaborator samples were shipped for TCRbeta analysis as frozen whole blood, isolated PBMCs, or DNA extracted from either sample type. The chain employs TRBV24-1 and TRBJ1-4, with no reliable assignment of the D segment. Sequencing was performed on peripheral blood. The receptor's source is a woman aged 18-29 years with acute or convalescent COVID-19. The base sequence is TGTGCCACCAGTGATAATGGTAGGAGGCGGACTACTAATGAAAAACTGTTTTTT. Its translation reads: CATSDNGRRRTTNEKLFF.